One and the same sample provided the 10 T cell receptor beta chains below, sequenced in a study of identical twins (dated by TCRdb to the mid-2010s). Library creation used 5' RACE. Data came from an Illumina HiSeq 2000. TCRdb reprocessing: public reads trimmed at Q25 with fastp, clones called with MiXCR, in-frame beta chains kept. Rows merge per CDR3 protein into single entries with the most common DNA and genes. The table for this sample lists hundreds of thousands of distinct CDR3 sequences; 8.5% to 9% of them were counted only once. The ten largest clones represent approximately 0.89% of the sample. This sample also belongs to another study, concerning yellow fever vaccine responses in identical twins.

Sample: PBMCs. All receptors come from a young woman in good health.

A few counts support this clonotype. CDR3 protein: CASSQAGTGLGDTQYF. The CDR3 DNA sequence: TGTGCCAGCAGCCAGGCCGGGACAGGGCTGGGGGATACGCAGTATTTT. The rearrangement joins TRBV3-1 to TRBJ2-3, with 9 positions matching TRBD1. The CDR3 runs 16 residues. Germline trimming cut 3 bases from V and 6 bases from J; bases unmatched to any gene: 10. The germline V gene encodes CDR1 LGHDT and CDR2 YNNKEL (reference sequence).

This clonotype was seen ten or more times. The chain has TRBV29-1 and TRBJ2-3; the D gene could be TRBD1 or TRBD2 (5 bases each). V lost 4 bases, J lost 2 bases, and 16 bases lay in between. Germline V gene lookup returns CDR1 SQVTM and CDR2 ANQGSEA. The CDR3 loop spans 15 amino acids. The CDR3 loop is CSVGVGDGATDTQYF. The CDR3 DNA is TGCAGCGTTGGAGTGGGGGACGGAGCCACAGATACGCAGTATTTT.

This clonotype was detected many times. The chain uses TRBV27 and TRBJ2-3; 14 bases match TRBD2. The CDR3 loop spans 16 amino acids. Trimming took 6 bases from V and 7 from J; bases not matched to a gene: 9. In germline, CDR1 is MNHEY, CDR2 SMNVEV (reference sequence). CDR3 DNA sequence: TGTGCCAGCAGCCAAACCGGGACTAGCGGGAGCTATACGCAGTATTTT. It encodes CASSQTGTSGSYTQYF.

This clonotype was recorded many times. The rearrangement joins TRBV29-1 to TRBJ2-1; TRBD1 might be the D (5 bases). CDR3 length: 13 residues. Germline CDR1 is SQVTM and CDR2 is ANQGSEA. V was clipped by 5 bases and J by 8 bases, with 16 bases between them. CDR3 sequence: CSVKGDRVDEQFF. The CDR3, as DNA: TGCAGCGTTAAAGGGGATAGGGTAGATGAGCAGTTCTTC.

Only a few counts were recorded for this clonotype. The chain's CDR3 is CASSPPASSYEQYF. Written as DNA, the CDR3 is TGTGCCAGCTCACCACCCGCGAGCTCCTACGAGCAGTACTTC. The rearrangement uses TRBV18 and TRBJ2-7; D uncertain. The V end lost 0 bases, the J end lost 0 bases, and 6 bases lay between the germline ends. CDR1 is KGHSH and CDR2 is LQKENI in the germline V gene. The CDR3 spans 14 residues.

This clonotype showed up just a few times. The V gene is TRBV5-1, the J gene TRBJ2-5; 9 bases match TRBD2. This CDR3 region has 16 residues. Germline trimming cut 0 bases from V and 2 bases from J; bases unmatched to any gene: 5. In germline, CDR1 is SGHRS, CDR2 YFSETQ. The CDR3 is CASSLGLAATQETQYF. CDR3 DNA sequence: TGCGCCAGCAGCTTGGGACTAGCGGCAACTCAAGAGACCCAGTACTTC. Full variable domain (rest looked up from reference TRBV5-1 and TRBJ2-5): KAGVTQTPRYLIKTRGQQVTLSCSPISGHRSVSWYQQTPGQGLQFLFEYFSETQRNKGNFPGRFSGRQFSNSRSEMNVSTLELGDSALYLCASSLGLAATQETQYFGPGTRLLVL.

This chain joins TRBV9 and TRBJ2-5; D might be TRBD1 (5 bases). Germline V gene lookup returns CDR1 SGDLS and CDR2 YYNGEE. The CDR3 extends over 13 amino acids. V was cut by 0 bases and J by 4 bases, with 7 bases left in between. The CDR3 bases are TGTGCCAGCAGCGTAGGTCAGGGAGAGACCCAGTACTTC. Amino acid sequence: CASSVGQGETQYF.

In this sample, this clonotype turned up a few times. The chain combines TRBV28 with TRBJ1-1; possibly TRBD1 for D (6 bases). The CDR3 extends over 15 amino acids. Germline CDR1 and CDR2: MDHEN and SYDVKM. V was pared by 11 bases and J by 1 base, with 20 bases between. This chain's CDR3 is CAGGGTGYGNTEAFF. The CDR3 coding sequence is TGTGCCGGGGGGGGAACAGGGTATGGGAACACTGAAGCTTTCTTT.

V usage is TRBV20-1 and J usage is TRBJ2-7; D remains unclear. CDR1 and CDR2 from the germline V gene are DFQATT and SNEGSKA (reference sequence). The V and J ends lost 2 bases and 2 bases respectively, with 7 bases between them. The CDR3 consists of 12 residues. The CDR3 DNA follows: TGCAGTGCTAGATCCACGACCTACGAGCAGTACTTC. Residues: CSARSTTYEQYF.

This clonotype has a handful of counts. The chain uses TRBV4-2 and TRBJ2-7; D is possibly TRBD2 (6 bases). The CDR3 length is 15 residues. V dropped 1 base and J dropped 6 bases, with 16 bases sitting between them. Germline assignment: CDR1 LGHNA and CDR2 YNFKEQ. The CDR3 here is CASSQGLDPPPEQYF. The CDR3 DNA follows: TGTGCCAGCAGCCAAGGACTAGACCCCCCTCCCGAGCAGTACTTC.